The next 28 T cell receptor beta chains were all read from a single sample in a study of blood T cells in healthy people across ages (dated by TCRdb to about 2015). Library construction relied on 5' RACE. Sequencer: Illumina HiSeq 2500. A second about 7 to 12 cycle PCR used a sample-barcoded 5' primer and a J-beta primer mix. Using fastp trimming at Q25 and MiXCR clonotype assembly, TCRdb reanalyzed the public sequencing data and kept in-frame beta chains. When rows share a CDR3 protein, they turn into one entry using the most common DNA and genes. The table for this sample lists about a million distinct CDR3 sequences; around 46% of them were counted only once. Roughly 13% of the sample lies in the top ten. The sequenced sample consisted of blood. All receptors come from a man in his thirties or forties in good health.

This clonotype showed up just a few times. The V call is TRBV24-1, the J call TRBJ2-1; possible D gene TRBD1, 5 bases. The CDR3 length is 15 residues. Germline V gene data show CDR1 as KGHDR and CDR2 as SFDVKD. The V end lost 5 bases, the J end lost 0 bases, and 10 bases lay between the germline ends. The CDR3 DNA sequence: TGTGCCACCAGTGTACGGACAACCTCCTACAATGAGCAGTTCTTC. This encodes CATSVRTTSYNEQFF.

This clonotype has just a few counts. J is TRBJ2-5 and V is TRBV7-2, with 9 bases that match TRBD2. Germline CDR1 and CDR2: SGHTA and FQGNSA. The junction had 7 bases not matched to a gene; V was cut back by 0 bases and J by 5 bases. The CDR3 totals 16 residues. CDR3 DNA sequence: TGTGCCAGCAGCTTAGCCGGGACTAGCATCACGGAGACCCAGTACTTC. Amino acids: CASSLAGTSITETQYF. The whole variable domain, filled in from reference TRBV7-2 and TRBJ2-5, reads GAGVSQSPSNKVTEKGKDVELRCDPISGHTALYWYRQSLGQGLEFLIYFQGNSAPDKSGLPSDRFSAERTGGSVSTLTIQRTQQEDSAVYLCASSLAGTSITETQYFGPGTRLLVL.

This clonotype was seen more than once but under ten times. This sequence joins TRBV20-1 and TRBJ2-3; 9 bases agree with TRBD1. The V and J ends lost 5 bases and 6 bases, in that order; junction bases with no gene match: 6. This CDR3 is built from 13 residues. CDR1 is DFQATT, CDR2 SNEGSKA, per germline (reference sequence). CDR3 coding DNA: TGCAGTGCTCCGGGACAGGGTCCCGATACGCAGTATTTT. Amino acids: CSAPGQGPDTQYF.

This chain links TRBV25-1 with TRBJ2-2; D call uncertain. This CDR3 has 15 amino acids. The ends were cut back, 4 bases at V and 0 bases at J, with 9 bases in the middle. CDR1 is MGHDK, CDR2 SYGVNS, per germline. CDR3 DNA sequence: TGTGCCAGCAGTGGTGAGGAGACGAACACCGGGGAGCTGTTTTTT. Encoded protein: CASSGEETNTGELFF.

This clonotype appeared once. This may be a read error, as it is one base from a much larger clone. The V gene is TRBV10-3, the J gene TRBJ2-5; 8 bases align to TRBD1. Germline V gene sequence: CDR1 ENHRY, CDR2 SYGVKD. V shed 3 bases and J 7 bases; nucleotides not matched to a gene: 10. The CDR3 loop spans 15 amino acids. CDR3 nucleotide sequence: TGTGCCATCAGTGATCGAGAGACAGGGGTGGGGACCCAGTACTTC. Residues: CAISDRETGVGTQYF.

This clonotype was seen only a few times. The chain links TRBV20-1 to TRBJ2-7; D not resolved. The CDR3 has 15 residues. The germline V gene encodes CDR1 DFQATT and CDR2 SNEGSKA (reference sequence). V lost 4 bases, J lost 2 bases, and 18 bases lay in between. The CDR3 sequence is CSATIPPLSPYEQYF. The CDR3 DNA reads as TGCAGTGCTACCATTCCCCCACTTAGCCCCTACGAGCAGTACTTC.

CDR3 DNA: TGTGCCAGCAGTTTAATAAGGGGGCTCGATGAGCAGTTCTTC. This gives the protein CASSLIRGLDEQFF. The rearrangement uses TRBV28 and TRBJ2-1; 7 bases align to TRBD1. The ends lost 2 bases at V and 8 bases at J; junction bases unmatched: 6. Germline-derived CDR1 and CDR2 are MDHEN and SYDVKM. The length of the CDR3 is 14 residues.

This chain links TRBV7-8 with TRBJ1-6; perhaps TRBD1 as D (5 bases). V lost 7 bases, J lost 1 base, and 8 bases lay in between. The CDR3 is 14 residues long. Germline assignment: CDR1 SGHVS and CDR2 FQNEAQ. In DNA, the CDR3 is TGTGCCAGCATCCAGGGTTCCTATAATTCACCCCTCCACTTT. This sequence encodes CASIQGSYNSPLHF.

The chain is built from TRBV10-3 and TRBJ2-5, with 11 positions matching TRBD1. V gave up 10 bases and J gave up 0 bases; unmatched junction bases: 4. The CDR3 length is 14 residues. Per germline, CDR1 ENHRY and CDR2 SYGVKD. The CDR3 sequence: CATRGQGDQETQYF. As DNA, the CDR3 is TGTGCCACCAGGGGACAGGGGGACCAAGAGACCCAGTACTTC.

This clonotype was recorded a few times. The genes are TRBV7-8 and TRBJ2-1; a possible D gene is TRBD1 (5 bases). Trimming cost V 2 bases and J 9 bases, with 17 bases left between them. Germline V gene lookup returns CDR1 SGHVS and CDR2 FQNEAQ. This CDR3 comprises 15 residues. This CDR3 reads CASSLLGHRTSEQFF. The DNA of the CDR3 is TGTGCCAGCAGCTTATTAGGACATAGGACGAGTGAGCAGTTCTTC.

A remark on this clonotype: A read error is likely, as this CDR3 ends without the conserved phenylalanine or tryptophan. This sequence joins TRBV20-1 and TRBJ1-6, with D uncertain. The CDR3 consists of 14 residues. Per germline, CDR1 DFQATT and CDR2 SNEGSKA (reference sequence). The V and J ends lost 8 bases and 4 bases respectively, with 15 bases between them. This CDR3 is CSPQTGYYNSPLHL. In nucleotides, the CDR3 is TGCAGTCCCCAAACGGGGTATTATAATTCACCCCTCCACTTA.

The V and J genes are TRBV28 and TRBJ2-1, with 8 bases lining up with TRBD2. This CDR3 comprises 16 residues. V lost 2 bases and J lost 2; bases outside the gene matches: 5. The germline CDR1 and CDR2 sequences are MDHEN and SYDVKM. The CDR3 loop is CASSLQSGGPYNEQFF. The CDR3 DNA reads as TGTGCCAGCAGTTTACAAAGCGGGGGACCCTACAATGAGCAGTTCTTC.

The DNA of the CDR3 is TGTGCCAGCAGTGAACTGGGGGCTGGGGCCAACGTCCTGACTTTC. Translating gives CASSELGAGANVLTF. J is TRBJ2-6 and V is TRBV6-1; tentatively, D is TRBD1 or TRBD2 (5 bases each). CDR1 MNHNS and CDR2 SASEGT come from the germline V gene. This CDR3 has 15 amino acids. Trimming took 2 bases from V and 2 from J, leaving 7 bases between them.

CDR3 amino acids: CSALQRGGWNEQFF. The CDR3 DNA sequence: TGCAGTGCTCTTCAGCGGGGGGGATGGAATGAGCAGTTCTTC. V gene TRBV20-1 combines with J gene TRBJ2-1; 10 bases line up with TRBD2. J was trimmed by 7 bases and V by 5 bases; bases with no gene match: 8. From germline, CDR1 is DFQATT and CDR2 SNEGSKA (reference sequence). CDR3 size: 14 residues.

CDR3 bases: TGTGCCAGCAGCGTAACGGATGGACAGACCTACGAGCAGTACTTC. Translation gives CASSVTDGQTYEQYF. This chain links TRBV11-2 with TRBJ2-7, with D perhaps matching TRBD1 (6 bases). Per germline, CDR1 SGHAT and CDR2 FQNNGV. Between the trimmed V and J ends, which lost 5 bases and 2 bases, there was a span of 16 bases. The CDR3 consists of 15 residues.

J is TRBJ1-1 and V is TRBV10-3; 12 nucleotides align to TRBD1. Germline V gene lookup returns CDR1 ENHRY and CDR2 SYGVKD. The CDR3 totals 16 residues. Losses at the gene ends were 6 bases for V and 3 bases for J; bases not matched to a gene: 8. Here the CDR3 DNA reads TGTGCCATCAGGGGGACAGGGGGCGGCATGGACACTGAAGCTTTCTTT. The encoded protein is CAIRGTGGGMDTEAFF.

This clonotype was detected once. This chain uses TRBV4-3 with TRBJ2-7; possibly TRBD2 for D (6 bases). TRBJ2-5 matches the DNA end more closely, so the J call is doubtful. In germline, CDR1 is LGHNA, CDR2 YSLEER. The length of the CDR3 is 14 residues. CDR3 bases: TGCGCCAGCAGCCAAGGCCCTACCGGGGGGACCCAGTACTTC. Translated, it gives CASSQGPTGGTQYF.

The genes are TRBV6-5 and TRBJ1-3; no definite D call. CDR3 length: 15 residues. CDR1 and CDR2 from the germline V gene are MNHEY and SVGAGI. V gave up 3 bases and J gave up 0 bases, with 9 bases separating them. The CDR3, as DNA: TGTGCCAGCAGTTATCGCAGGAGCTCTGGAAACACCATATATTTT. Protein sequence: CASSYRRSSGNTIYF.

A note on this clonotype: At one end, the junction sequence differs from germline, possibly due to a read error. The chain carries TRBV10-3 and TRBJ2-7, with D possibly matching TRBD1 (6 bases). This CDR3 comprises 15 residues. Germline values: CDR1 ENHRY, CDR2 SYGVKD. The CDR3 DNA follows: TGTGTCATCAGTGAGTACGGACAGCTTTCCTACGAGCAGTACTTC. Translated, it gives CVISEYGQLSYEQYF.

The chain combines TRBV7-2 with TRBJ2-7, with 7 bases fitting TRBD2. Germline V gene data show CDR1 as SGHTA and CDR2 as FQGNSA. Germline trimming cut 2 bases from V and 2 bases from J; bases unmatched to any gene: 6. This CDR3 has 15 amino acids. The CDR3: CASSLYLGLAYEQYF. The CDR3 DNA reads TGTGCCAGCAGCTTATATCTCGGACTAGCCTACGAGCAGTACTTC.

This clonotype was counted a few times. The rearrangement uses TRBV15 and TRBJ2-1; TRBD1 might be the D (6 bases). CDR1 and CDR2 (germline): LNHNV, YYDKDF (reference sequence). V gave up 0 bases and J gave up 0 bases, with 6 bases separating them. The CDR3 totals 15 residues. The CDR3 DNA reads TGTGCCACCAGCAGAGAGGACAGCTCCTACAATGAGCAGTTCTTC. Translating it yields CATSREDSSYNEQFF.

This clonotype came up many times. The gene calls are TRBV10-3 and TRBJ1-6; D is perhaps TRBD1 (5 bases). CDR3 length: 15 amino acids. Germline-derived CDR1 and CDR2 are ENHRY and SYGVKD. Between the trimmed V and J ends, which lost 7 bases and 6 bases, there was a span of 16 bases. The CDR3 region is CAIKMGRTPNSPLHF. CDR3 nucleotide sequence: TGTGCCATCAAGATGGGACGGACCCCTAATTCACCCCTCCACTTT.

In this sample, this clonotype turned up a few times. CDR3 loop: CASRPVGYGKTQYF. The CDR3, as DNA: TGTGCCAGCCGCCCTGTCGGCTACGGGAAGACCCAGTACTTC. This sequence joins TRBV27 and TRBJ2-5, with D possibly being TRBD2 (5 bases). V lost 8 bases to trimming and J lost 6 bases, with 19 bases between them. The CDR3 has 14 amino acids. Germline V CDR1 and CDR2: MNHEY, SMNVEV (reference sequence).

The J gene is TRBJ2-1, the V gene TRBV4-3; 9 nucleotides agree with TRBD1. Germline V gene lookup returns CDR1 LGHNA and CDR2 YSLEER. J lost 8 bases, V lost 0 bases, and 8 bases had no gene match. This CDR3 is 16 amino acids long. The CDR3: CASSQDAGQGIDEQFF. In DNA, the CDR3 is TGCGCCAGCAGCCAAGATGCTGGACAGGGGATTGATGAGCAGTTCTTC.

The chain links TRBV4-1 to TRBJ1-2, with D unclear. Trimming removed 5 bases from V and 6 bases from J, with 10 bases in between. Germline-derived CDR1 and CDR2 are MGHRA and YSYEKL. There are 12 residues in the CDR3. The CDR3 nucleotides read TGCGCCAGCAGCGATCCCCGGGATGGCTACACCTTC. Translated: CASSDPRDGYTF.

This clonotype was observed many times. This sequence joins TRBV2 and TRBJ2-1; a weak D match, TRBD2 (5 bases). The V end was cut by 8 bases, the J end by 0 bases, with 14 bases between. Germline CDR1 is SNHLY and CDR2 is FYNNEI. CDR3 size: 15 residues. The CDR3: CASGWTGSSYNEQFF. CDR3 nucleotides: TGTGCCAGCGGGTGGACGGGGAGCTCCTACAATGAGCAGTTCTTC. Full variable domain (remainder filled in from reference TRBV2 and TRBJ2-1): EPEVTQTPSHQVTQMGQEVILRCVPISNHLYFYWYRQILGQKVEFLVSFYNNEISEKSEIFDDQFSVERPDGSNFTLKIRSTKLEDSAMYFCASGWTGSSYNEQFFGPGTRLTVL.

The chain is built from TRBV28 and TRBJ2-4, with D perhaps matching TRBD2 (5 bases). CDR3 length equals 16 residues. Deletions cut 5 bases from V and 0 bases from J, with 14 bases between. Looked up from germline, CDR1 is MDHEN and CDR2 is SYDVKM. As DNA, the CDR3 is TGTGCCAGCAGTCCATCAAGTCGGGAAGCCAAAAACATTCAGTACTTC. It is translated as CASSPSSREAKNIQYF.

V usage is TRBV19 and J usage is TRBJ1-4, with D hard to call. Germline assignment: CDR1 LNHDA and CDR2 SQIVND (reference sequence). CDR3 size: 15 residues. V was pared by 3 bases and J by 0 bases, with 8 bases between. CDR3: CASSMNGATNEKLFF. The CDR3 nucleotides are TGTGCCAGTAGTATGAATGGTGCAACTAATGAAAAACTGTTTTTT.